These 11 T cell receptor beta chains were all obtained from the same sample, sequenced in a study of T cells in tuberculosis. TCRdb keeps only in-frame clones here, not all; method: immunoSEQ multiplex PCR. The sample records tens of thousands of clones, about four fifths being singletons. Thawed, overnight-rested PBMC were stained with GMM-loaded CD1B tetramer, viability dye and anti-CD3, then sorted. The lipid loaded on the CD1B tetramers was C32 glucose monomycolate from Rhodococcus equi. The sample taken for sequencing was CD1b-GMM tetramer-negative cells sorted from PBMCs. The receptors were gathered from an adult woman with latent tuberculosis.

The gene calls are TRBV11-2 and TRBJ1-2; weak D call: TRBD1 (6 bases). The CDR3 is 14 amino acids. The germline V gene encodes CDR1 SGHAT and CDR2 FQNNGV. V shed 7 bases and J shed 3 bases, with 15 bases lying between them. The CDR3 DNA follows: TGTGCCAGCACTCAATTCAGGGGCGACTATGGCTACACCTTC. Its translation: CASTQFRGDYGYTF.

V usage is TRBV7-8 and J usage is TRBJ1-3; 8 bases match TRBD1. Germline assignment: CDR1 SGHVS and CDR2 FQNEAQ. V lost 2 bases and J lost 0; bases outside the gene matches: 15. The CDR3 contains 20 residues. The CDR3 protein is CASSLIHRTGGSRSGNTIYF. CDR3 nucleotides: TGTGCCAGCAGCTTAATTCACAGAACAGGGGGATCACGCTCTGGAAACACCATATATTTT. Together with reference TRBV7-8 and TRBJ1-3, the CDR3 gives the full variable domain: GAGVSQSPRYKVAKRGQDVALRCDPISGHVSLFWYQQALGQGPEFLTYFQNEAQLDKSGLPSDRFFAERPEGSVSTLKIQRTQQEDSAVYLCASSLIHRTGGSRSGNTIYFGEGSWLTVV.

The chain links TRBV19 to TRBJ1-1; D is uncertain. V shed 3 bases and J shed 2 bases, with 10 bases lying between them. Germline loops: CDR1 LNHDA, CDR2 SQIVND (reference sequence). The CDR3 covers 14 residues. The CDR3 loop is CASSIRSQNTEAFF. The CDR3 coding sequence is TGTGCCAGTAGTATCAGATCTCAAAACACTGAAGCTTTCTTT. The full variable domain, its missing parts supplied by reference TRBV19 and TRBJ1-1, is DGGITQSPKYLFRKEGQNVTLSCEQNLNHDAMYWYRQDPGQGLRLIYYSQIVNDFQKGDIAEGYSVSREKKESFPLTVTSAQKNPTAFYLCASSIRSQNTEAFFGQGTRLTVV.

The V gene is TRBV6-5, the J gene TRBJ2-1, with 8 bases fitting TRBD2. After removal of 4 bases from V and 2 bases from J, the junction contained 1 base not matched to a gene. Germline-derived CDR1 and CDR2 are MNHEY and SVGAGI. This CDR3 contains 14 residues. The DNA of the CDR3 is TGTGCCAGCAGTTTCGGGGGGGCCTACAATGAGCAGTTCTTC. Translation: CASSFGGAYNEQFF.

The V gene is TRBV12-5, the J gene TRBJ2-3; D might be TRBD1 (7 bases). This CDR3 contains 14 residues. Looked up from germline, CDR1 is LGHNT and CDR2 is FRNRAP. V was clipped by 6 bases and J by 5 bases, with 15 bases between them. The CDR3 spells CASGRDSTQDTQYF. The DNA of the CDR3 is TGTGCTAGTGGGCGGGACAGCACTCAAGATACGCAGTATTTT.

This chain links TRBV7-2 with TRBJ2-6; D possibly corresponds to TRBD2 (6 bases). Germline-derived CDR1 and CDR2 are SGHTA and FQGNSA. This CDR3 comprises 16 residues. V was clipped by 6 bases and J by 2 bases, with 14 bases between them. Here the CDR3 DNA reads TGTGCCAGCAGAGGGGAGGTTCCTCCTGGGGCCAACGTCCTGACTTTC. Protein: CASRGEVPPGANVLTF.

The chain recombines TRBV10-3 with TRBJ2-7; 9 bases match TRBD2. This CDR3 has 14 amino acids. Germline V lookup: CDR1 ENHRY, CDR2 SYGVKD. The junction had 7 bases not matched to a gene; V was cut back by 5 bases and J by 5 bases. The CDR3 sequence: CAISPSGISDEQYF. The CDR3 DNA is TGTGCCATCAGTCCTAGCGGGATATCCGACGAGCAGTACTTC.

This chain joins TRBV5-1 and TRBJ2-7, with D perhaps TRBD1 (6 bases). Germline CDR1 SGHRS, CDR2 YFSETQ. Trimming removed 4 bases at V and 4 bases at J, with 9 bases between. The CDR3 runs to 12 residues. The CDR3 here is CASSKGVYEQYF. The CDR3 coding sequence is TGCGCCAGCAGCAAGGGGGTGTACGAGCAGTACTTC.

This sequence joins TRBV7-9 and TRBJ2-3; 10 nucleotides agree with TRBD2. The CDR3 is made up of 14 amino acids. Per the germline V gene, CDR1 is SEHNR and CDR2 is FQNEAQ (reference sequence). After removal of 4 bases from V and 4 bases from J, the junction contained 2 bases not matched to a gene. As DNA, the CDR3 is TGTGCCAGCAGCTCGAGCGGGAGGGCAGATACGCAGTATTTT. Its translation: CASSSSGRADTQYF.

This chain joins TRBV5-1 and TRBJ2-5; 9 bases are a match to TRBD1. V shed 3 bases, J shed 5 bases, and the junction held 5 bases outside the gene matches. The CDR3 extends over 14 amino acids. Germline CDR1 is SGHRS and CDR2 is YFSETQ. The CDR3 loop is CASSSGTGFETQYF. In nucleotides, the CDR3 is TGCGCCAGCAGCTCCGGGACAGGGTTTGAGACCCAGTACTTC.

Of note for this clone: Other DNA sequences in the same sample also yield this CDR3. This chain's CDR3 is CASRWGGRNGEQFF. DNA for the CDR3: TGTGCCAGTAGGTGGGGGGGGAGGAACGGTGAGCAGTTCTTC. This chain joins TRBV19 and TRBJ2-1; 7 nucleotides agree with TRBD2. This CDR3 is 14 amino acids long. The V segment lost 6 bases and the J segment 9 bases; nucleotides outside the gene matches: 11. Germline-derived CDR1 and CDR2 are LNHDA and SQIVND (reference sequence).